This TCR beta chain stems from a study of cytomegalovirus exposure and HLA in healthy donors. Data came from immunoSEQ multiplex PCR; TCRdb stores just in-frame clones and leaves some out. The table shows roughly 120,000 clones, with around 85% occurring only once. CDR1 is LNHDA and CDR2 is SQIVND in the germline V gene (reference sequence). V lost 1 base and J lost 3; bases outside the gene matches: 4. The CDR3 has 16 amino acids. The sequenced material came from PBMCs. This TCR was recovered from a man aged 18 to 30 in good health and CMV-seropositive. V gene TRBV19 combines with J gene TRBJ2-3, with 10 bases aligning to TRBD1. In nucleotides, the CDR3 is TGTGCCAGTAGTATAGTGGGGACAGGGGTTACAGATACGCAGTATTTT. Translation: CASSIVGTGVTDTQYF.